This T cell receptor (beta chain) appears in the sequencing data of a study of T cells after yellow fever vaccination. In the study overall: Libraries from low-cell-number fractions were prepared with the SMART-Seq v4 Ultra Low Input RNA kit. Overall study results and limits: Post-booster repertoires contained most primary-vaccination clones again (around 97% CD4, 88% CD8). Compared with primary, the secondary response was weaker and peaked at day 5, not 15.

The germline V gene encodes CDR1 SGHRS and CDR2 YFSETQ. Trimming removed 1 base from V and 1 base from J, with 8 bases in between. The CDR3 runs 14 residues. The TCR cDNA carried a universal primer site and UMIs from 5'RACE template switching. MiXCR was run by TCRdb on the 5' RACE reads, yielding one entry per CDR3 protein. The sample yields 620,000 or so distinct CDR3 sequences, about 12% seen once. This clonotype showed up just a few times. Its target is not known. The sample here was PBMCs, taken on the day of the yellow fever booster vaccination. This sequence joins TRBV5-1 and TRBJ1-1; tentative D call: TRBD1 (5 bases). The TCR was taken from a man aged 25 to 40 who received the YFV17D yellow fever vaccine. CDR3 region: CASSLRGRNTEAFF. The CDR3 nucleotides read TGCGCCAGCAGCTTGCGGGGGAGGAACACTGAAGCTTTCTTT.